This T cell receptor (beta chain) was retrieved from a study of regulatory T cells in long-lasting Graves disease. Study-wide results and caveats: Among samples with persistent disease, TRBV28, TRBJ1-2 and TRBJ2-5 were favored. TCR diversity was lower in persistent Graves' patients (versus newly diagnosed ones).

This clonotype came up many times. Its antigen is still unknown. Per the germline V gene, CDR1 is SNHLY and CDR2 is FYNNEI. Unmatched junction bases numbered 5, after V lost 7 bases and J lost 2 bases. The length of the CDR3 is 14 residues. Arm-PCR of CDR3 regions with iRepertoire HTBI primers generated TCR beta libraries. TCRdb ran MiXCR on the multiplex PCR reads and lists one entry per CDR3 protein. In the table there are hundreds of thousands of distinct CDR3 sequences, around 30% of which are singletons. Time point reported: persistent/refractory GD, antithyroid drugs over 5 years with positive TRAb. The TCR library was prepared using RNA isolated from PBMCs. A volume of 8.5 to 10 milliliters of peripheral blood was collected in EDTA tubes.

The V and J genes are TRBV2 and TRBJ2-5; the match to TRBD1 covers 9 bases. The receptor was derived from a female donor with Graves disease. Sequencing used peripheral blood mononuclear cells (PBMCs), obtained when the disease was refractory, from a patient treated with antithyroid drugs. The CDR3 coding sequence is TGTGCCAGCACCGAAGGGACAGGGCAAGAGACCCAGTACTTC. Protein: CASTEGTGQETQYF.